What follows describes a single T cell receptor beta chain. TCR beta VDJ and CDR3 were profiled, and genomic DNA was the template. MiXCR, applied by TCRdb to the reads, yields one record per CDR3 protein. The data hold approximately 150,000 distinct CDR3 sequences, with about half observed a single time. The data are from a study of CD8+CD57+ T cells in acquired aplastic anemia. Study summary: DNA recovered from sorted CD4+ and CD8+ cells had a mean of approximately 3.2 ug.

The authors sequenced patients whose flow cytometry had shown CD8+CD57+ cell expansion. All patients were therapy-naive when blood was sampled. This sequence was found in a human donor with aplastic anemia. The sequenced material came from sorted CD4+, CD8+, or CD8+CD57+ T cells (not recorded which) from PBMCs.

The CDR3 nucleotides are TGCAGTGGATTAAACAGGGACCCTGAAGCTTTCTTT. It yields the protein CSGLNRDPEAFF. The V gene is TRBV20-1, the J gene TRBJ1-1, with D perhaps TRBD1 (6 bases). CDR1 is DFQATT and CDR2 is SNEGSKA in the germline V gene (reference sequence). The CDR3 length is 12 residues. V shed 7 bases and J shed 6 bases, with 15 bases lying between them.